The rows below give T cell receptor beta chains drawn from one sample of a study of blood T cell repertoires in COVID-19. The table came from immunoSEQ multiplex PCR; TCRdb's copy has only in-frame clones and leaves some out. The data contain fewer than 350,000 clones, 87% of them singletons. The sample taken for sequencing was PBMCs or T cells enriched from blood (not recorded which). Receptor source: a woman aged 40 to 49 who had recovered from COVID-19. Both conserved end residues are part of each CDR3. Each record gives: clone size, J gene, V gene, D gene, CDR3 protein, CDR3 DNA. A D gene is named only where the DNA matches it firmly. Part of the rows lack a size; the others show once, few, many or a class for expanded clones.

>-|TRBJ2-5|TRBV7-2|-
CASSGQKETQYF
TGTGCCAGCAGCGGGCAGAAAGAGACCCAGTACTTC
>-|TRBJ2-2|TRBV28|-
CASSLRLANTGELFF
TGTGCCAGCAGTTTACGGCTAGCGAACACCGGGGAGCTGTTTTTT
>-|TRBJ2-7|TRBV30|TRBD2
CAWSLGLAATYEQYF
TGTGCCTGGAGTTTGGGACTAGCGGCCACCTACGAGCAGTACTTC
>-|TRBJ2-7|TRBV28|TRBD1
CASFRDSRSYEQYF
TGTGCCAGCTTCCGGGACAGCCGCTCCTACGAGCAGTACTTC
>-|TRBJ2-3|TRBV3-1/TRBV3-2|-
CASSWEETSTDTQYF
TGTGCCAGCAGTTGGGAGGAAACAAGCACAGATACGCAGTATTTT
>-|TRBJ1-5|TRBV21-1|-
CASLIWPQHF
TGTGCCAGCCTAATTTGGCCCCAGCATTTT
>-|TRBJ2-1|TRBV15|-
CATSRTLAQTYNEQFF
TGTGCCACCAGCAGGACCCTAGCGCAGACCTACAATGAGCAGTTCTTC
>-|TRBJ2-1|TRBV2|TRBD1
CASMGQGAHVDEQFF
TGTGCCAGCATGGGACAGGGGGCGCATGTGGATGAGCAGTTCTTC
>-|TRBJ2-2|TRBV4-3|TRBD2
CASSQDGRTRPGELFF
TGCGCCAGCAGCCAAGATGGGAGGACTAGACCCGGGGAGCTGTTTTTT
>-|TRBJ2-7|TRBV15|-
CATSRDRENYEQYF
TGTGCCACCAGCAGAGATCGGGAGAATTACGAGCAGTACTTC
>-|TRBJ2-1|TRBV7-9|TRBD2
CASSHLAGLDEQFF
TGTGCCAGCAGCCATCTAGCGGGGCTCGATGAGCAGTTCTTC
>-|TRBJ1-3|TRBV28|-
CASTSGGSERGNTIYF
TGTGCCAGCACCTCTGGGGGCTCCGAACGCGGAAACACCATATATTTT
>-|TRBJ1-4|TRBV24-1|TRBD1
CATSSGTVPEKLFF
TGTGCCACCAGTTCAGGGACAGTCCCCGAAAAACTGTTTTTT
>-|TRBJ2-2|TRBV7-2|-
CASSPEGVLAGELFF
TGTGCCAGCAGCCCGGAAGGGGTATTGGCCGGGGAGCTGTTTTTT
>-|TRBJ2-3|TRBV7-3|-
CASSTHREDTQYF
TGTGCCAGCAGCACACACAGGGAAGATACGCAGTATTTT
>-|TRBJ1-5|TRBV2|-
CASSPRTASQPQHF
TGTGCCAGCAGTCCTAGGACAGCCTCTCAGCCCCAGCATTTT
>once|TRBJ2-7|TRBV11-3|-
CASSLTRVNEQYF
TGTGCCAGCAGCTTAACCAGGGTGAACGAGCAGTACTTC
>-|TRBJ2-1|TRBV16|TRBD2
CASSRPPGPRIGLASYNEQFF
TGTGCCAGCAGCCGGCCCCCGGGACCCCGGATCGGACTAGCGAGCTACAATGAGCAGTTCTTC
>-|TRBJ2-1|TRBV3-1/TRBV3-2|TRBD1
CASSQDRDSYNEQFF
TGTGCCAGCAGTCAAGACAGGGACTCCTACAATGAGCAGTTCTTC
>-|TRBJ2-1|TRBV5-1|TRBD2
CASSFLAGENNEQFF
TGCGCCAGCAGCTTTCTAGCGGGGGAGAACAATGAGCAGTTCTTC
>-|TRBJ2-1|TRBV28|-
CASSITGESYNEQFF
TGTGCCTCCTCGATAACGGGAGAGTCCTACAATGAGCAGTTCTTC
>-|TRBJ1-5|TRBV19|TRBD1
CASSLLWTGPNQPQHF
TGTGCCAGTAGTCTACTCTGGACAGGGCCCAATCAGCCCCAGCATTTT
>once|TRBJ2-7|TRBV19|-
CASAKTGTTYEQYF
TGTGCCAGTGCGAAGACAGGCACCACCTACGAGCAGTACTTC
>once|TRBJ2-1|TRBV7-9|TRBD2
CASSLELAEEFF
TGTGCCAGCAGCTTAGAACTAGCGGAGGAGTTCTTC
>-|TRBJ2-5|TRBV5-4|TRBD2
CASSTAAGEIETQYF
TGTGCCAGCAGCACGGCGGCGGGAGAGATCGAGACCCAGTACTTC
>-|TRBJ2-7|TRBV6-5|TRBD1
CAISSGQGNEQYF
TGTGCCATCAGCTCCGGACAGGGGAACGAGCAGTACTTC
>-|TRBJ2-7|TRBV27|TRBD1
CASTPIAGQGAYEQYF
TGTGCCAGCACTCCGATTGCGGGACAGGGGGCCTACGAGCAGTACTTC
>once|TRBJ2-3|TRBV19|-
CASNTDPFTDTQYF
TGTGCCAGTAATACAGACCCGTTCACAGATACGCAGTATTTT
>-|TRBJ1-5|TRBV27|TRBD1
CASSDRAKQPQHF
TGTGCCAGCAGTGACAGGGCGAAGCAGCCCCAGCATTTT
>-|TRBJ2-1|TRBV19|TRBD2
CASSISGRPYNEQFF
TGTGCCAGTAGTATTAGCGGGAGACCCTACAATGAGCAGTTCTTC
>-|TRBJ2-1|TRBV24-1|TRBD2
CATSDLGGVKINEQFF
TGTGCCACCAGTGACCTCGGGGGGGTAAAGATAAATGAGCAGTTCTTC
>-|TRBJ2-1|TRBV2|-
CASRFSQGRQFF
TGTGCCAGCAGGTTCAGCCAGGGTCGGCAGTTCTTC
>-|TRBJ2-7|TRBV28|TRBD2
CASRTSGTSSYEQYF
TGTGCCAGTCGGACTAGCGGGACCTCGTCCTACGAGCAGTACTTC
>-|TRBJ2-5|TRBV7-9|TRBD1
CASSLTGQGAGETQYF
TGTGCCAGCAGCTTAACAGGACAGGGGGCGGGAGAGACCCAGTACTTC
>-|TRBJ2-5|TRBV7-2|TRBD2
CASSLGTSGLGTQYF
TGTGCCAGCAGCCTGGGGACTAGCGGTTTGGGGACCCAGTACTTC
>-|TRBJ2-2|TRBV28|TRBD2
CATSLAIGELFF
TGTGCCACCTCACTAGCGATCGGGGAGCTGTTTTTT
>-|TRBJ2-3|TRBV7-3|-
CASSYSPTDTQYF
TGTGCCAGCAGCTACTCGCCCACAGATACGCAGTATTTT
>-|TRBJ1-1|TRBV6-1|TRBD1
CASSEPSQGYTEAFF
TGTGCCAGCAGTGAACCCTCACAGGGGTACACTGAAGCTTTCTTT
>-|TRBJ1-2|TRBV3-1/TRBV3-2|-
CASSQQVNGYTF
TGTGCCAGCAGCCAACAGGTTAATGGCTACACCTTC
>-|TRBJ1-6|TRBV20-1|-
CSARSSPLHF
TGCAGTGCTAGGAGTTCACCCCTCCACTTT
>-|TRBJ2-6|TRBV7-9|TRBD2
CASSRLAGAGGANVLTF
TGTGCCAGCAGCCGACTAGCTGGGGCGGGTGGGGCCAACGTCCTGACTTTC
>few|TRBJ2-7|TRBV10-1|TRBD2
CASSEGVSGSSHEQYF
TGCGCCAGCAGTGAAGGGGTGAGCGGGAGTAGCCACGAGCAGTACTTC
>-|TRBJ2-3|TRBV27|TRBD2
CASSGGGLTDTQYF
TGTGCCAGCAGCGGGGGAGGGCTAACAGATACGCAGTATTTT
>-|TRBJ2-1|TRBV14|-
CASARTSYNEQFF
TGTGCCAGCGCTAGGACTTCCTACAATGAGCAGTTCTTC
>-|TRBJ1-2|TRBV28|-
CASSLGTGKGYTF
TGTGCCAGCAGTTTAGGTACAGGGAAGGGCTACACCTTC
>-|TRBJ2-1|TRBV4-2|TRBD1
CASSPVPGQGNNEQFF
TGTGCCAGCAGCCCCGTCCCGGGACAGGGGAACAATGAGCAGTTCTTC
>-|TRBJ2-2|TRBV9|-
CASSVSPGSVLDTGELFF
TGTGCCAGCAGCGTATCTCCAGGGTCAGTTTTGGACACCGGGGAGCTGTTTTTT
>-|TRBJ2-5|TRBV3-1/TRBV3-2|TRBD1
CASSQDRGLSAFSETQYF
TGTGCCAGCAGCCAAGACAGGGGGCTCTCGGCTTTTAGCGAGACCCAGTACTTC
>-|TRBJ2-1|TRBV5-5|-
CASSFDRWTEQFF
TGTGCCAGCAGCTTCGACAGATGGACTGAGCAGTTCTTC
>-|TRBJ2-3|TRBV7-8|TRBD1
CASSWDRVRTDTQYF
TGTGCCAGCAGCTGGGACAGGGTTCGCACAGATACGCAGTATTTT
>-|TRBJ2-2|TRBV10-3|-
CAAGGWNTGELFF
TGTGCCGCCGGCGGGTGGAACACCGGGGAGCTGTTTTTT
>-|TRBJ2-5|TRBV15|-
CATSRSQGSETQYF
TGTGCCACCAGCCGAAGCCAGGGGAGCGAGACCCAGTACTTC
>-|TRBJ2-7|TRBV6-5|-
CASSYTRGALNEQYF
TGTGCCAGCAGTTACACCCGTGGGGCTCTGAACGAGCAGTACTTC
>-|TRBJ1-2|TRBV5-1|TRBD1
CASRLSPGGAWHGYTF
TGCGCCAGCAGACTTTCCCCAGGGGGCGCCTGGCATGGCTACACCTTC
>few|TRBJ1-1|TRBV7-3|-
CASSLQNGGGTEAFF
TGTGCCAGCAGCTTACAAAACGGTGGCGGCACTGAAGCTTTCTTT
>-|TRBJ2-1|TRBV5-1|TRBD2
CASSFGGSGRSGEQFF
TGCGCCAGCAGCTTCGGGGGGAGCGGGAGATCAGGCGAGCAGTTCTTC
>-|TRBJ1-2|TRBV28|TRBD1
CASGGTGGHYGYTF
TGTGCCAGCGGAGGGACAGGCGGACACTATGGCTACACCTTC
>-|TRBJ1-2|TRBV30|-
CAWSGISGANYGYTF
TGTGCCTGGAGTGGAATTTCCGGAGCTAACTATGGCTACACCTTC
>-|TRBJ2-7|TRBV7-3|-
CASSSGHSYEQYF
TGTGCCAGCAGCTCGGGACACTCCTACGAGCAGTACTTC